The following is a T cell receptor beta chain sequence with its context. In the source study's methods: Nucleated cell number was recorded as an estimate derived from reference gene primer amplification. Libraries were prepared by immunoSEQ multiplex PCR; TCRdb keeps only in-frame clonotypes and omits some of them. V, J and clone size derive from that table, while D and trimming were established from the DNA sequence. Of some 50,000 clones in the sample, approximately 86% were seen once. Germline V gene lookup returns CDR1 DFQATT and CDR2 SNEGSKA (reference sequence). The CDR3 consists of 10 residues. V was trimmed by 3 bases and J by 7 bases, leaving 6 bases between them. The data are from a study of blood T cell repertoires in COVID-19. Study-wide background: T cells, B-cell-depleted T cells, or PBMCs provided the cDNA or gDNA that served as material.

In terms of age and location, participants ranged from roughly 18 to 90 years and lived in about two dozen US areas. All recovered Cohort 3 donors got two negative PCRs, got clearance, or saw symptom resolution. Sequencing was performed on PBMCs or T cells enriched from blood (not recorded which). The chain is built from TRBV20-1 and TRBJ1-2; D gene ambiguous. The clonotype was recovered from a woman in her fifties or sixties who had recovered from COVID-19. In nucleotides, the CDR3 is TGCAGTGCTAGTCAGTTTGGCTACACCTTC. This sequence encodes CSASQFGYTF.